The 11 T cell receptor beta chains presented below share a single source sample, sequenced in a study of T cells in Graves' hyperthyroidism and ophthalmopathy. RNA transcripts were the template for amplifying TCR beta CDR3 regions. RT-PCR in the first round (using the HTBI primer set) targeted the TCR CDR3. From the multiplex PCR reads, TCRdb called clonotypes with MiXCR, one entry per CDR3 protein. The sample lists 250,000 to 300,000 distinct CDR3 sequences; 13% were seen once. The sample taken for sequencing was blood. Receptors originate from a woman in her twenties or thirties with Graves' hyperthyroidism that later progressed to Graves' ophthalmopathy.

Ten or more counts support this clonotype. The chain employs TRBV6-1 and TRBJ2-1; 11 bases match TRBD2. Trimming took 6 bases from V and 9 from J; bases not matched to a gene: 13. There are 16 residues in the CDR3. CDR1 is MNHNS, CDR2 SASEGT, per germline. The CDR3 reads CASRRILAGGPLEQFF. CDR3 nucleotide sequence: TGTGCCAGCAGACGCATCTTAGCGGGAGGGCCCCTTGAGCAGTTCTTC.

The chain carries TRBV5-1 and TRBJ2-6; 8 bases line up with TRBD1. V dropped 3 bases and J dropped 2; count of bases not matched to a gene: 10. The CDR3 is 18 amino acids. In germline, CDR1 is SGHRS, CDR2 YFSETQ. CDR3 in DNA: TGCGCCAGCAGCTCGGACAGGACAGGGACTGCTGGGGCCAACGTCCTGACTTTC. Amino acids: CASSSDRTGTAGANVLTF.

The table lists this clonotype with a few counts. The V and J genes are TRBV7-3 and TRBJ2-1, with 9 bases fitting TRBD2. Germline lookup yields CDR1 SGHTA and CDR2 FQGTGA. V lost 8 bases to trimming and J lost 9 bases; unmatched junction nucleotides: 2. The CDR3 is made up of 11 amino acids. The CDR3 sequence: CASGREGEQFF. The CDR3, as DNA: TGTGCCAGCGGGCGGGAGGGTGAGCAGTTCTTC.

This clonotype was detected many times. This rearrangement joins TRBV6-1 to TRBJ1-1; possible D gene TRBD1, 6 bases. CDR3 length equals 14 residues. The germline gives CDR1 MNHNS, CDR2 SASEGT. The V gene lost 4 bases and the J gene lost 4 bases, with 13 bases spanning the gap. CDR3: CASSAQGPTTEAFF. The CDR3 DNA reads as TGTGCCAGCAGTGCACAGGGTCCGACCACTGAAGCTTTCTTT.

This clonotype appeared many times. The CDR3 loop reads CASLKGSTSSPLHF. In nucleotides, the CDR3 is TGTGCCAGCCTGAAGGGGTCTACGTCCTCACCCCTCCACTTT. The rearrangement joins TRBV6-2 or TRBV6-3 to TRBJ1-6; a weak D match, TRBD1 (5 bases). This CDR3 contains 14 residues. CDR1 MNHEY and CDR2 SVGEGT come from the germline V gene. Trimming removed 8 bases at V and 10 bases at J, with 18 bases between.

This clonotype was observed a handful of times. This sequence joins TRBV6-5 and TRBJ2-1, with D tentatively TRBD2 (5 bases). The CDR3 is 14 amino acids. With 2 bases removed from V and 3 bases from J, the gap between germline ends came to 8 bases. From germline, CDR1 is MNHEY and CDR2 SVGAGI. Here the CDR3 reads CASSYEGIYNEQFF. In nucleotides, the CDR3 is TGTGCCAGCAGTTACGAGGGCATCTACAATGAGCAGTTCTTC.

This clonotype was detected a few times. This may stem from a read error, because a much larger clone lies one nucleotide away. The chain combines TRBV7-9 with TRBJ1-2; the D gene is possibly TRBD1 (6 bases). The V end was cut by 6 bases, the J end by 12 bases, with 20 bases between. Germline lookup yields CDR1 SEHNR and CDR2 FQNEAQ (reference sequence). This CDR3 is built from 13 residues. The CDR3 here is CASSTGTTGTHTF. The CDR3 nucleotides read TGTGCCAGCAGTACCGGGACAACAGGAACCCACACCTTC.

This clonotype has a count of ten or more. The chain joins TRBV12-3 or TRBV12-4 to TRBJ2-7, with D perhaps matching TRBD2 (6 bases). With 5 bases removed from V and 6 bases from J, the gap between germline ends came to 14 bases. The CDR3 consists of 13 residues. The CDR3 bases are TGTGCCAGCAGTAGGGATCGGGAGTTCGAGCAGTACTTC. Translation: CASSRDREFEQYF.

This clonotype occurred a few times. The rearrangement uses TRBV12-3 or TRBV12-4 and TRBJ2-1, with D possibly being TRBD2 (5 bases). The CDR3 consists of 13 residues. Trimming cost V 8 bases and J 3 bases, with 11 bases left between them. CDR3 amino acids: CASARAVYNEQFF. The CDR3 DNA reads TGTGCCAGCGCGAGGGCAGTCTACAATGAGCAGTTCTTC.

This clonotype was seen ten or more times. The gene calls are TRBV6-1 and TRBJ1-5, with a tentative D call TRBD1 (6 bases). Trimming stripped 2 bases from V and 4 bases from J, with 15 bases between. CDR1 is MNHNS and CDR2 is SASEGT in the germline V gene. The CDR3 has 16 residues. The CDR3: CASSETGKLSNQPQHF. The CDR3, as DNA: TGTGCCAGCAGTGAAACAGGGAAATTGTCGAATCAGCCCCAGCATTTT.

For the CDR3, the DNA is TGTGCCAGTGATCGGAGAGGGGGGGCGCACACCGGGGAGCTGTTTTTT. The encoded protein is CASDRRGGAHTGELFF. V and J are TRBV19 and TRBJ2-2, with D tentatively TRBD2 (7 bases). Germline values: CDR1 LNHDA, CDR2 SQIVND (reference sequence). The CDR3 extends over 16 amino acids. Trimming removed 8 bases at V and 3 bases at J, with 19 bases between.